This TCR beta chain was documented in a study of cytomegalovirus exposure and HLA in healthy donors. On the study more broadly: Approximately 190 million T cells yielded 100 million or so unique TCR beta sequences, as an earlier analysis found.

Whole-study findings and limits: Later work associated roughly 17,000 TCR beta sequences with HLA alleles at 0.05 false discovery rate. TRBV6-2, TRBV6-3 and some other V segments were excluded as indistinguishable. Clonal expansion, a later analysis showed, was greater in HLA-associated TCR beta chains than in equally common others.

This clone was observed a few times. Its target is unknown. The germline gives CDR1 SGHRS, CDR2 YFSETQ. CDR3 length: 11 residues. V lost 0 bases and J 6 bases, leaving 4 bases between the germline ends. It was with 60 Vbeta and 13 Jbeta primers that the PCR ran. Produced via immunoSEQ multiplex PCR; TCRdb's table is partial and in-frame only. The sample shows roughly 140,000 clones, around a tenth of them seen only once. The receptor comes from a male donor in good health and CMV-seronegative. The J gene is TRBJ2-7, the V gene TRBV5-1; no clear D gene. The sequenced sample consisted of PBMCs. The CDR3 DNA reads TGCGCCAGCAGCTTGGACGGCGAGCAGTACTTC. It yields the protein CASSLDGEQYF.